Presented here are 26 T cell receptor beta chains from one specimen sequenced in a study of human T cells and chemical hapten exposure. TCRdb re-analysed the RACE reads in MiXCR, keeping a single row per CDR3 protein. Among fewer than 400,000 distinct CDR3 sequences listed, roughly 6.9% were seen once. The time point here: patch test 1, 2 weeks after DPC sensitization. As to treatment: therapeutic diphenylcyclopropenone sensitization with weekly scalp DPC. The specimen was whole blood, collected in connection with sensitization to the hapten diphenylcyclopropenone (DPC). The receptor source for this set is a woman under 30 with alopecia areata. Some clones in this sample may be carry-over from other donors' samples.

This clonotype turned up a few times. The J gene is TRBJ2-1, the V gene TRBV6-5; 15 nucleotides line up with TRBD2. The germline CDR1 and CDR2 sequences are MNHEY and SVGAGI. The CDR3 is 13 amino acids. V lost 6 bases and J lost 12; bases outside the gene matches: 3. Written as DNA, the CDR3 is TGTGCCAGCAGCAGGGGACTAGCGGGGGGGCAGTTCTTC. Translating it yields CASSRGLAGGQFF.

In the case of this clonotype: Germline is not matched at one junction end, which may reflect a read error. The chain employs TRBV7-9 and TRBJ1-2, with D tentatively TRBD1 (6 bases). In germline, CDR1 is SEHNR, CDR2 FQNEAQ (reference sequence). The CDR3 is 12 residues long. The CDR3 DNA follows: TGTGTCAGCAGCTGGGACACTGGTGGCTACACCTTC. It encodes CVSSWDTGGYTF.

CDR3: CASSLRQDYEQYF. DNA for the CDR3: TGTGCCAGCAGTTTAAGACAAGACTACGAGCAGTACTTC. V usage is TRBV28 and J usage is TRBJ2-7; D gene uncertain. This CDR3 is built from 13 residues. The V gene's germline CDR1 is MDHEN and CDR2 SYDVKM. V shed 2 bases and J shed 3 bases, with 8 bases lying between them.

Ten or more counts support this clonotype. The chain employs TRBV12-5 and TRBJ2-4; possibly TRBD2 for D (6 bases). Germline-derived CDR1 and CDR2 are LGHNT and FRNRAP. The length of the CDR3 is 15 residues. V lost 6 bases, J lost 0 bases, and 12 bases lay in between. The CDR3: CASGDGGLAKNIQYF. As DNA, the CDR3 is TGTGCTAGTGGAGACGGGGGTCTAGCCAAAAACATTCAGTACTTC. The complete variable domain, with remaining parts taken from reference TRBV12-5 and TRBJ2-4, reads DARVTQTPRHKVTEMGQEVTMRCQPILGHNTVFWYRQTMMQGLELLAYFRNRAPLDDSGMPKDRFSAEMPDATLATLKIQPSEPRDSAVYFCASGDGGLAKNIQYFGAGTRLSVL.

The chain uses TRBV19 and TRBJ2-3; 7 bases map to TRBD2. The CDR3 is 14 residues long. Looked up from germline, CDR1 is LNHDA and CDR2 is SQIVND (reference sequence). V trimming: 8 bases; J trimming: 2 bases; junction bases outside the gene matches: 7. The CDR3 loop is CASALGGNTDTQYF. In nucleotides, the CDR3 is TGTGCCAGTGCGTTGGGGGGGAACACAGATACGCAGTATTTT.

The J gene is TRBJ2-7, the V gene TRBV2; D ambiguous. Germline CDR1 reads SNHLY; CDR2 reads FYNNEI. The ends were cut back, 1 base at V and 4 bases at J, with 17 bases in the middle. There are 16 residues in the CDR3. CDR3 sequence reads: CASSEEGLGFRYEQYF. DNA for the CDR3: TGTGCCAGCAGTGAAGAAGGGTTGGGGTTTCGGTACGAGCAGTACTTC. Filled out from reference TRBV2 and TRBJ2-7, the complete variable domain reads EPEVTQTPSHQVTQMGQEVILRCVPISNHLYFYWYRQILGQKVEFLVSFYNNEISEKSEIFDDQFSVERPDGSNFTLKIRSTKLEDSAMYFCASSEEGLGFRYEQYFGPGTRLTVT.

This chain uses TRBV28 with TRBJ1-2; TRBD1 is a possible D gene (5 bases). The V gene's germline CDR1 is MDHEN and CDR2 SYDVKM. V gave up 7 bases and J gave up 6 bases, with 18 bases separating them. This CDR3 is 14 amino acids long. The DNA of the CDR3 is TGTGCCAGCACCCCCGGGGGGGTTTGGGATGGCTACACCTTC. It translates to CASTPGGVWDGYTF.

This clonotype has more than one count but fewer than ten. This sequence joins TRBV27 and TRBJ2-3, with 8 bases fitting TRBD2. The V gene's germline CDR1 is MNHEY and CDR2 SMNVEV (reference sequence). The CDR3 covers 20 residues. V trimming: 5 bases; J trimming: 4 bases; junction bases outside the gene matches: 23. CDR3 in amino acids: CASSLFPLRGSGGPADTQYF. The CDR3 coding sequence is TGTGCCAGCAGTCTTTTCCCCCTTAGGGGCAGCGGGGGTCCCGCAGATACGCAGTATTTT.

This clonotype was found a few times. The chain employs TRBV4-2 and TRBJ2-1; either TRBD1 or TRBD2 may supply D (5 bases each). Per the germline V gene, CDR1 is LGHNA and CDR2 is YNFKEQ. Between the trimmed V and J ends, which lost 0 bases and 5 bases, there was a span of 14 bases. There are 16 residues in the CDR3. The CDR3 here is CASSQDGGGANNEQFF. CDR3 in DNA: TGTGCCAGCAGCCAAGACGGTGGGGGAGCCAACAATGAGCAGTTCTTC.

The chain carries TRBV12-3 or TRBV12-4 and TRBJ1-2; D uncertain. The ends were cut back, 5 bases at V and 1 base at J, with 5 bases in the middle. This CDR3 spans 12 amino acids. The CDR3 DNA sequence: TGTGCCAGCAGTGTGAATAACTATGGCTACACCTTC. Translating gives CASSVNNYGYTF.

On this clonotype: At one end, the junction sequence differs from germline, possibly due to a read error. V gene TRBV3-1 combines with J gene TRBJ2-3; TRBD2 agrees at 8 bases. Germline values: CDR1 LGHDT, CDR2 YNNKEL (reference sequence). The CDR3 runs to 14 residues. The CDR3 sequence is CASSLAGSTDTLYF. DNA of the CDR3: TGTGCCAGCAGTCTAGCGGGCTCCACAGATACGCTGTATTTT.

V and J are TRBV24-1 and TRBJ1-3; perhaps TRBD1 as D (6 bases). The CDR3 runs 16 residues. V shed 3 bases and J shed 0 bases, with 11 bases lying between them. Germline V lookup: CDR1 KGHDR, CDR2 SFDVKD. The CDR3, as DNA: TGTGCCACCAGTGATGAGGGGGGAAACTCTGGAAACACCATATATTTT. As protein: CATSDEGGNSGNTIYF.

This chain connects TRBV7-3 to TRBJ1-3, with 10 positions matching TRBD1. The V gene end was trimmed by 2 bases and the J gene end by 3 bases; junction bases not matched to a gene: 1. Germline V lookup: CDR1 SGHTA, CDR2 FQGTGA. This CDR3 is built from 15 residues. CDR3 region: CASSLDRGLGNTIYF. CDR3 bases: TGTGCCAGCAGCTTAGACAGGGGGCTTGGAAACACCATATATTTT.

In DNA form, the CDR3 reads TGTGCCAGCAGCTTGGGCCAGGGAGTATTGGAGCAGTACTTC. Translated: CASSLGQGVLEQYF. V gene TRBV5-6 combines with J gene TRBJ2-7, with D perhaps being TRBD1 or TRBD2 (5 bases each). V was shortened by 0 bases and J by 7 bases, with 14 bases between the two germline ends. This CDR3 is built from 14 residues. From germline, CDR1 is SGHDT and CDR2 YYEEEE.

Only a few counts were recorded for this clonotype. The chain employs TRBV6-5 and TRBJ1-6; perhaps TRBD1 as D (5 bases). The V end was cut by 0 bases, the J end by 7 bases, with 10 bases between. The CDR3 has 15 residues. CDR1 and CDR2 from the germline V gene are MNHEY and SVGAGI. The CDR3 nucleotides are TGTGCCAGCAGTTACTCAGGGTCAGGGAATTCACCCCTCCACTTT. It yields the protein CASSYSGSGNSPLHF.

This clonotype was counted at least ten times. The V and J genes are TRBV12-3 or TRBV12-4 and TRBJ2-3, with TRBD1 identical over 10 bases. V dropped 1 base and J dropped 7; count of bases not matched to a gene: 11. CDR3 length: 17 amino acids. The CDR3 DNA is TGTGCCAGCAGTTTAGGGGACGGGACAGGGGATGGAAATACGCAGTATTTT. Encoded protein: CASSLGDGTGDGNTQYF.

This clonotype appeared a few times. Here the CDR3 reads CASNHPGQGDEQYF. CDR3 sequence (DNA): TGTGCCAGCAACCACCCCGGACAGGGCGACGAGCAGTACTTC. The chain recombines TRBV7-9 with TRBJ2-7; 8 nucleotides agree with TRBD1. Germline CDR1 and CDR2: SEHNR and FQNEAQ (reference sequence). The CDR3 is 14 amino acids. J gave up 5 bases and V 7 bases, and 10 bases lay outside the gene matches.

This clonotype was recorded at least ten times. The rearrangement uses TRBV18 and TRBJ1-2, with 10 bases identical to TRBD1. CDR1 and CDR2 from the germline V gene are KGHSH and LQKENI. The CDR3 loop spans 15 amino acids. V was clipped by 3 bases and J by 7 bases; unmatched bases: 8. The CDR3 spells CASSPYGQGVPGYTF. For the CDR3, the DNA is TGTGCCAGCTCACCTTATGGACAGGGGGTCCCTGGCTACACCTTC.

In this sample, this clonotype turned up many times. This rearrangement joins TRBV27 to TRBJ2-5, with 7 bases matching TRBD2. V dropped 3 bases and J dropped 3; count of bases not matched to a gene: 4. Germline lookup yields CDR1 MNHEY and CDR2 SMNVEV (reference sequence). The length of the CDR3 is 14 residues. The CDR3 region is CASSFNGGKETQYF. CDR3 nucleotide sequence: TGTGCCAGCAGTTTCAACGGGGGGAAAGAGACCCAGTACTTC.

The chain is built from TRBV28 and TRBJ2-7; possible D gene TRBD1, 5 bases. The CDR3 contains 13 residues. V lost 2 bases and J lost 8, with 13 bases in between. CDR1 MDHEN and CDR2 SYDVKM come from the germline V gene. CDR3 sequence (DNA): TGTGCCAGCAGTTTACTAGTCAGGGAAAAGCAGTACTTC. Translating gives CASSLLVREKQYF.

The rearrangement uses TRBV6-5 and TRBJ1-1; D remains ambiguous. Between the trimmed V and J ends, which lost 2 bases and 0 bases, there was a span of 13 bases. This CDR3 has 16 amino acids. CDR1 MNHEY and CDR2 SVGAGI come from the germline V gene. This CDR3 reads CASSYEIGDLNTEAFF. The CDR3 nucleotides read TGTGCCAGCAGTTACGAGATCGGAGACTTGAACACTGAAGCTTTCTTT.

This clonotype was observed at least ten times. The chain uses TRBV6-2 or TRBV6-3 and TRBJ2-7, with TRBD2 identical over 7 bases. Germline V gives CDR1 MNHEY, CDR2 SVGEGT. The CDR3 consists of 17 residues. V was pared by 0 bases and J by 2 bases, with 10 bases of the junction left unmatched. The CDR3 coding sequence is TGTGCCAGCAGTTACTCAGTCACGAGAGCGGGAACCTACGAGCAGTACTTC. It yields the protein CASSYSVTRAGTYEQYF.

Turning to this clonotype: A read error may account for a junction end that differs from germline. The chain carries TRBV24-1 and TRBJ2-7; D may be TRBD1 (5 bases). This CDR3 comprises 9 residues. Germline lookup yields CDR1 KGHDR and CDR2 SFDVKD. The CDR3 protein is CATSGRVDF. In DNA, the CDR3 is TGTGCCACCAGTGGCAGGGTGGACTTC.

This clonotype has a handful of counts. The chain recombines TRBV6-2 or TRBV6-3 with TRBJ1-1; perhaps TRBD1 as D (6 bases). Trimming cost V 5 bases and J 0 bases, with 16 bases left between them. The CDR3 runs 16 residues. CDR1 is MNHEY, CDR2 SVGEGT, per germline. The CDR3 DNA reads TGTGCCAGCAGTCCCTCCGGGACACTGATGAACACTGAAGCTTTCTTT. Residues: CASSPSGTLMNTEAFF.

The CDR3 sequence is CASSIGRQTYEQYF. DNA of the CDR3: TGTGCCAGTAGTATAGGCAGGCAGACCTACGAGCAGTACTTC. The V gene is TRBV19, the J gene TRBJ2-7; D gene ambiguous. From germline, CDR1 is LNHDA and CDR2 SQIVND (reference sequence). V was pared by 1 base and J by 2 bases, with 9 bases between. The CDR3 length is 14 residues.

V gene TRBV20-1 combines with J gene TRBJ2-7; 7 nucleotides agree with TRBD1. The CDR3 is 13 residues long. Germline lookup yields CDR1 DFQATT and CDR2 SNEGSKA (reference sequence). V lost 6 bases, J lost 3 bases, and 8 bases stayed unmatched. The CDR3 spells CSAHYDRDYEQYF. CDR3 bases: TGCAGTGCGCATTACGACAGGGACTACGAGCAGTACTTC.